The 29 T cell receptor beta chains below were found in one sample sequenced in a study of cytomegalovirus exposure and HLA in healthy donors. Amplification used 60 Vbeta primers and 13 Jbeta primers. Sequencing was performed with immunoSEQ multiplex PCR; in TCRdb, only in-frame clones are kept and a portion is missing. The top ten hold about 3.4% of the sample, which has some 150,000 clones, over 75% seen once. The sample taken for sequencing was PBMCs. The origin of the receptors is a female donor in good health and CMV-seronegative.

This chain connects TRBV9 to TRBJ1-2; perhaps TRBD1 as D (6 bases). The CDR3 sequence is 12 residues long. The V gene's germline CDR1 is SGDLS and CDR2 YYNGEE. V lost 0 bases and J 6 bases, leaving 6 bases between the germline ends. Here the CDR3 DNA reads TGTGCCAGCAGCGTAGGGACAGATGGCTACACCTTC. Translation: CASSVGTDGYTF.

The V gene is TRBV10-3, the J gene TRBJ2-7; weak D call: TRBD1 (5 bases). In germline, CDR1 is ENHRY, CDR2 SYGVKD. This CDR3 comprises 15 residues. Deletions cut 6 bases from V and 0 bases from J, with 15 bases between. Here the CDR3 reads CAISMTEPRSYEQYF. The CDR3 DNA sequence: TGTGCCATCAGCATGACAGAACCCCGCTCCTACGAGCAGTACTTC.

V is TRBV6-5 and J is TRBJ1-2; D is uncertain. V was clipped by 2 bases and J by 5 bases, with 9 bases between them. This CDR3 is built from 13 residues. The V gene's germline CDR1 is MNHEY and CDR2 SVGAGI. The CDR3 DNA follows: TGTGCCAGCAGTTACAGCTCTACTTATGGCTACACCTTC. Protein: CASSYSSTYGYTF.

The rearrangement links TRBV15 to TRBJ1-1, with D tentatively TRBD1 (6 bases). The germline V gene has CDR1 LNHNV and CDR2 YYDKDF (reference sequence). The CDR3 sequence is 15 residues long. Trimming removed 1 base from V and 5 bases from J, with 14 bases in between. This CDR3 reads CATSRVLTGRTEAFF. The CDR3 region has the DNA TGTGCCACCAGCAGAGTTCTCACAGGGCGGACTGAAGCTTTCTTT.

V usage is TRBV25-1 and J usage is TRBJ2-5; 10 bases map to TRBD1. The CDR3 is 16 residues long. V trimming: 6 bases; J trimming: 1 base; junction bases outside the gene matches: 8. The V gene's germline CDR1 is MGHDK and CDR2 SYGVNS. The CDR3 region is CASRPSRDRGQETQYF. In DNA, the CDR3 is TGTGCCAGCAGACCTAGCCGGGACAGGGGCCAAGAGACCCAGTACTTC.

V and J are TRBV5-8 and TRBJ1-1; perhaps TRBD1 as D (6 bases). The V end was cut by 4 bases, the J end by 2 bases, with 18 bases between. CDR1 and CDR2 from the germline V gene are SGHTS and YDEGEE. The CDR3 covers 16 residues. The CDR3 DNA reads as TGTGCCAGCAGCCTAACCAAATCAGGGGTTAACACTGAAGCTTTCTTT. Its translation: CASSLTKSGVNTEAFF.

The chain links TRBV7-2 to TRBJ2-2, with D maybe TRBD2 (5 bases). CDR1 is SGHTA and CDR2 is FQGNSA in the germline V gene. CDR3 length: 13 amino acids. The V and J ends lost 2 bases and 7 bases respectively, with 8 bases between them. CDR3 sequence: CASSLLGSGELFF. In DNA form, the CDR3 reads TGTGCCAGCAGCTTATTGGGGAGCGGGGAGCTGTTTTTT. The variable domain in full, completed from reference TRBV7-2 and TRBJ2-2, reads GAGVSQSPSNKVTEKGKDVELRCDPISGHTALYWYRQSLGQGLEFLIYFQGNSAPDKSGLPSDRFSAERTGGSVSTLTIQRTQQEDSAVYLCASSLLGSGELFFGEGSRLTVL.

As DNA, the CDR3 is TGCAGCGTTGGCCGGACTAGCGGGACCACTTACAATGAGCAGTTCTTC. Residues: CSVGRTSGTTYNEQFF. The chain recombines TRBV29-1 with TRBJ2-1; TRBD2 aligns across 12 bases. V gave up 4 bases and J gave up 4 bases; unmatched junction bases: 8. Germline CDR1 is SQVTM and CDR2 is ANQGSEA. This CDR3 comprises 16 residues.

V usage is TRBV28 and J usage is TRBJ1-2; 7 bases agree with TRBD1. The CDR3 runs to 16 residues. The germline CDR1 and CDR2 sequences are MDHEN and SYDVKM. V trimming: 6 bases; J trimming: 0 bases; junction bases outside the gene matches: 10. The chain's CDR3 is CASSRFRDRPNYGYTF. The DNA for the CDR3 is TGTGCCAGCAGCCGTTTCCGGGACAGACCTAACTATGGCTACACCTTC.

The chain links TRBV18 to TRBJ2-5; no definite D call. With 4 bases removed from V and 0 bases from J, the gap between germline ends came to 12 bases. This CDR3 comprises 15 residues. Per the germline V gene, CDR1 is KGHSH and CDR2 is LQKENI. DNA of the CDR3: TGTGCCAGCTCACATAACGAAGCATACCAAGAGACCCAGTACTTC. The encoded protein is CASSHNEAYQETQYF.

The J gene is TRBJ2-7, the V gene TRBV6-5; TRBD2 matches 7 bases. J lost 6 bases, V lost 6 bases, and 5 bases had no gene match. There are 12 residues in the CDR3. Germline CDR1 reads MNHEY; CDR2 reads SVGAGI. CDR3 nucleotides: TGTGCCAGCAGCCCTGGGACTACCGAGCAGTACTTC. Amino acid sequence: CASSPGTTEQYF.

The rearrangement joins TRBV7-8 to TRBJ1-6; 10 positions agree with TRBD1. The germline gives CDR1 SGHVS, CDR2 FQNEAQ. J lost 9 bases, V lost 4 bases, and 3 bases had no gene match. This CDR3 region has 14 residues. Written as DNA, the CDR3 is TGTGCCAGCAGCTCCGGGACAGGGGCTTCACCCCTCCACTTT. Its translation: CASSSGTGASPLHF.

This clone was recorded once. V gene TRBV9 combines with J gene TRBJ2-7; tentative D call: TRBD1 (6 bases). This CDR3 contains 12 residues. Trimming removed 4 bases from V and 6 bases from J, with 11 bases in between. Germline values: CDR1 SGDLS, CDR2 YYNGEE. The CDR3 DNA follows: TGTGCCAGCAGCCTGGGACACTCCGAGCAGTACTTC. Protein product: CASSLGHSEQYF.

This clone was seen a handful of times. This chain joins TRBV5-1 and TRBJ2-7; TRBD2 is a possible D gene (5 bases). Looked up from germline, CDR1 is SGHRS and CDR2 is YFSETQ. V was pared by 1 base and J by 0 bases, with 14 bases between. This CDR3 has 16 amino acids. CDR3 sequence reads: CASSLSPNRGSYEQYF. Here the CDR3 DNA reads TGCGCCAGCAGCTTGTCCCCAAACCGGGGCTCCTACGAGCAGTACTTC.

The rearrangement joins TRBV5-6 to TRBJ1-1; D remains unclear. This CDR3 comprises 14 residues. CDR1 and CDR2 from the germline V gene are SGHDT and YYEEEE. Deletions cut 3 bases from V and 7 bases from J, with 16 bases between. DNA for the CDR3: TGTGCCAGCAGCTCCGGCGGGGAGAAGGGTGAAGCTTTCTTT. Protein sequence: CASSSGGEKGEAFF.

The chain links TRBV5-1 to TRBJ2-2; D is perhaps TRBD1 (6 bases). CDR3 size: 17 residues. Trimming cost V 0 bases and J 0 bases, with 12 bases left between them. The germline CDR1 and CDR2 sequences are SGHRS and YFSETQ. The CDR3 here is CASSLGHRDANTGELFF. The CDR3 DNA follows: TGCGCCAGCAGCTTGGGGCACAGGGATGCGAACACCGGGGAGCTGTTTTTT.

The DNA for the CDR3 is TGTGCCAGCAGACAAACAGGGGGGAACACTGAAGCTTTCTTT. Translation gives CASRQTGGNTEAFF. The J gene is TRBJ1-1, the V gene TRBV5-4; 8 bases align to TRBD1. With 5 bases clipped from V and 1 base from J, the junction kept 4 bases outside the gene matches. Germline-derived CDR1 and CDR2 are SGHNT and YYREEE (reference sequence). The CDR3 spans 14 residues. Together with reference TRBV5-4 and TRBJ1-1, the CDR3 gives the full variable domain: ETGVTQSPTHLIKTRGQQVTLRCSSQSGHNTVSWYQQALGQGPQFIFQYYREEENGRGNFPPRFSGLQFPNYSSELNVNALELDDSALYLCASRQTGGNTEAFFGQGTRLTVV.

This rearrangement joins TRBV19 to TRBJ1-4; D remains ambiguous. The CDR3 is made up of 15 amino acids. CDR1 and CDR2 from the germline V gene are LNHDA and SQIVND (reference sequence). Trimming took 1 base from V and 6 from J, leaving 12 bases between them. Here the CDR3 reads CASSIVREKYEKLFF. The DNA for the CDR3 is TGTGCCAGTAGTATAGTTAGGGAGAAGTATGAAAAACTGTTTTTT.

This chain joins TRBV28 and TRBJ2-7; the D gene is possibly TRBD1 (5 bases). CDR1 MDHEN and CDR2 SYDVKM come from the germline V gene. This CDR3 is 15 amino acids long. V lost 3 bases and J 3 bases, leaving 15 bases between the germline ends. The CDR3 region has the DNA TGTGCCAGCAGTTTGGGCCAGGGTATCATCTACGAGCAGTACTTC. This codes for CASSLGQGIIYEQYF.

The rearrangement links TRBV11-2 to TRBJ2-2; a possible D gene is TRBD1 (6 bases). CDR3 length equals 14 residues. CDR1 and CDR2 (germline): SGHAT, FQNNGV. V was cut by 0 bases and J by 6 bases, with 8 bases left in between. DNA of the CDR3: TGTGCCAGCAGCTTAGAGGCAGGGGCCGGGGAGCTGTTTTTT. It codes for CASSLEAGAGELFF.

The chain uses TRBV28 and TRBJ1-5; 8 bases map to TRBD1. The J segment lost 3 bases and the V segment lost 2 bases, leaving 9 bases of the junction unmatched. The CDR3 totals 17 residues. The germline CDR1 and CDR2 sequences are MDHEN and SYDVKM. CDR3 in DNA: TGTGCCAGCAGTTTAGCGTTTAGGACAGGGAACAATCAGCCCCAGCATTTT. Its protein product is CASSLAFRTGNNQPQHF.

There are a few counts of this clone. This sequence joins TRBV5-4 and TRBJ1-1; D may be TRBD1 (5 bases). This CDR3 region has 12 residues. V lost 0 bases and J 9 bases, leaving 9 bases between the germline ends. Germline-derived CDR1 and CDR2 are SGHNT and YYREEE (reference sequence). DNA for the CDR3: TGTGCCAGCAGCTTGGTGGCAGGGAAAGCTTTCTTT. It translates to CASSLVAGKAFF.

The CDR3 DNA sequence: TGTGCCAGCAGCGTAACCCCGACAGGGAACTATGGCTACACCTTC. Residues: CASSVTPTGNYGYTF. The chain combines TRBV9 with TRBJ1-2; 7 positions agree with TRBD1. Trimming removed 1 base from V and 2 bases from J; junction bases left unmatched: 5. The CDR3 spans 15 residues. Germline assignment: CDR1 SGDLS and CDR2 YYNGEE.

This clone occurred once. V gene TRBV27 combines with J gene TRBJ2-5, with TRBD1 matching 8 bases. The closer fit of TRBJ2-7 to the DNA end suggests the J call may be wrong. This CDR3 region has 15 residues. The germline V gene encodes CDR1 MNHEY and CDR2 SMNVEV (reference sequence). The CDR3 nucleotides are TGTGCCAGCAGGTACACAGGGGGATACCTCTACGAGCAGTACTTC. Amino acids: CASRYTGGYLYEQYF.

The genes are TRBV6-5 and TRBJ1-2; the match to TRBD1 covers 10 bases. This CDR3 comprises 15 residues. The V segment lost 4 bases and the J segment 4 bases; nucleotides outside the gene matches: 6. The germline V gene encodes CDR1 MNHEY and CDR2 SVGAGI. The CDR3 coding sequence is TGTGCCAGCAGTTTCCGGACAGGGGGGGTCTATGGCTACACCTTC. This codes for CASSFRTGGVYGYTF.

The J gene is TRBJ2-7, the V gene TRBV5-1; TRBD2 matches at 13 bases. Germline CDR1 reads SGHRS; CDR2 reads YFSETQ. The CDR3 loop spans 16 amino acids. The J segment lost 4 bases and the V segment lost 4 bases, leaving 8 bases of the junction unmatched. The CDR3 DNA follows: TGCGCCAGCAGCGCCGGACTAGCGGGAGTCAGGTACGAGCAGTACTTC. As protein: CASSAGLAGVRYEQYF.

The chain joins TRBV30 to TRBJ2-2, with D perhaps TRBD2 (5 bases). The CDR3 length is 15 residues. V lost 3 bases to trimming and J lost 0 bases, with 11 bases between them. The germline CDR1 and CDR2 sequences are GTSNPN and SVGIG (reference sequence). The CDR3: CAWSISGTNTGELFF. The CDR3 nucleotides are TGTGCCTGGAGCATATCCGGGACGAACACCGGGGAGCTGTTTTTT.

The rearrangement links TRBV7-3 to TRBJ2-1; TRBD2 matches at 8 bases. V lost 3 bases and J lost 8; bases outside the gene matches: 9. CDR3 length: 15 amino acids. The germline V gene has CDR1 SGHTA and CDR2 FQGTGA. The CDR3 DNA follows: TGTGCCAGCAGCTTGTTAGCGGGGCTGGTGGATGAGCAGTTCTTC. Protein sequence: CASSLLAGLVDEQFF. Full variable domain (missing parts from reference TRBV7-3 and TRBJ2-1): GAGVSQTPSNKVTEKGKYVELRCDPISGHTALYWYRQSLGQGPEFLIYFQGTGAADDSGLPNDRFFAVRPEGSVSTLKIQRTERGDSAVYLCASSLLAGLVDEQFFGPGTRLTVL.

This clone was recorded once. The chain employs TRBV19 and TRBJ2-7, with a possible D match to TRBD2 (6 bases). The CDR3 is made up of 14 amino acids. Between the trimmed V and J ends, which lost 3 bases and 0 bases, there was a span of 9 bases. The V gene's germline CDR1 is LNHDA and CDR2 SQIVND (reference sequence). Here the CDR3 DNA reads TGTGCCAGTAGTATGACCGGGGGCTCCTACGAGCAGTACTTC. Translating it yields CASSMTGGSYEQYF.